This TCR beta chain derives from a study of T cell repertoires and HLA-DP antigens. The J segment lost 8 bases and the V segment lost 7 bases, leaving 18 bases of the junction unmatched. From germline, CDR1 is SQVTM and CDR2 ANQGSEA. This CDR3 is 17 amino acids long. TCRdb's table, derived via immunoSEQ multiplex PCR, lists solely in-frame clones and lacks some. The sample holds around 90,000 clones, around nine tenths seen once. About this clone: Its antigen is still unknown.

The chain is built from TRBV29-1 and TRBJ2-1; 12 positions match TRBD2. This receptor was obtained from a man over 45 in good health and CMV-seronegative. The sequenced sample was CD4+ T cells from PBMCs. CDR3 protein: CSGSGLAGRRVKDEQFF. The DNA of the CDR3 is TGCAGCGGCAGTGGACTAGCGGGAAGAAGGGTGAAGGATGAGCAGTTCTTC.